The entry that follows covers one T cell receptor beta chain sequence. Antigen specificity is unknown. Without the conserved terminal phenylalanine or tryptophan, this CDR3 likely stems from a read error. Germline CDR1 and CDR2: DFQATT and SNEGSKA (reference sequence). The CDR3 contains 14 residues. Losses at the gene ends were 5 bases for V and 4 bases for J; bases not matched to a gene: 10. The memory fraction was CD4+CD45RO+CD25- cells. Study results and limitations: Tumor Tregs overlapped most with tumor, then blood, naive CD4+ cells. Larger-cohort validation covered only one TCR beta V-J rearrangement.

After constant-region reverse-primer amplification, full-length variable regions underwent semi-nested PCR with Nested Universal Primer A. MiXCR was run by TCRdb on the 5' RACE reads, yielding one entry per CDR3 protein. The sample lists tens of thousands of distinct CDR3 sequences; around a quarter were seen once. V is TRBV20-1 and J is TRBJ2-5; 7 nucleotides match TRBD2. The sample was memory CD4+ T cells sorted from blood. Subset here: memory CD4+ T cells, CD4+CD45RO+CD25-. This receptor was taken from a female donor with breast cancer. CDR3 protein: CSAPPGWGGETQYL. DNA of the CDR3: TGCAGTGCTCCCCCCGGGTGGGGGGGAGAGACCCAGTACCTC.